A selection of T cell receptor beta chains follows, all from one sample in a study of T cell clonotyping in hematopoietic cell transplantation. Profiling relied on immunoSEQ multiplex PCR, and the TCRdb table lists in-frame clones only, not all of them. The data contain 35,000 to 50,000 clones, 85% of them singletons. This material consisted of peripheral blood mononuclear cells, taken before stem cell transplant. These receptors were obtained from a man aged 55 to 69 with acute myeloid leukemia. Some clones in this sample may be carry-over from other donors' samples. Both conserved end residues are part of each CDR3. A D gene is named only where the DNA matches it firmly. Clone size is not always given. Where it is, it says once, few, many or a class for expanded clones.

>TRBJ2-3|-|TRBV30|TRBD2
CAWSQGVAGPDTQYF
TGTGCCTGGAGCCAAGGGGTAGCGGGGCCAGATACGCAGTATTTT
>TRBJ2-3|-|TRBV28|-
CASSHLMDTQYF
TGTGCCAGCAGCCATCTCATGGATACGCAGTATTTT
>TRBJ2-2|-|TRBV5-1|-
CASSWDPNFGTGELFF
TGCGCCAGCAGCTGGGACCCGAACTTTGGGACCGGGGAGCTGTTTTTT
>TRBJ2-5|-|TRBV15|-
CATSRPPETQYF
TGTGCCACCAGCAGACCCCCCGAGACCCAGTACTTC
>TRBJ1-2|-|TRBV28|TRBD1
CASNPGGSGLASNYGYTF
TGTGCCAGCAACCCAGGGGGGTCAGGACTAGCCTCTAACTATGGCTACACCTTC
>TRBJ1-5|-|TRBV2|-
CASLKEGQRLNQPQHF
TGTGCCAGCTTAAAGGAAGGACAGAGACTCAATCAGCCCCAGCATTTT
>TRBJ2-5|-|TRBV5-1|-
CASSEGPSRETQYF
TGCGCCAGCAGCGAAGGACCATCGCGAGAGACCCAGTACTTC
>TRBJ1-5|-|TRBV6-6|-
CASKSYEPNQPQHF
TGTGCCAGCAAAAGTTACGAACCGAATCAGCCCCAGCATTTT
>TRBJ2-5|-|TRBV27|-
CASSSQGPETQYF
TGTGCCAGCAGTTCCCAGGGTCCAGAGACCCAGTACTTC
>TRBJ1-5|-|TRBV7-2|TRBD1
CASSLAGTGSNQPQHF
TGTGCCAGCAGCTTGGCCGGGACAGGGAGCAATCAGCCCCAGCATTTT
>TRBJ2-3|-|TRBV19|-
CASSKDAGTDTQYF
TGTGCCAGTAGTAAGGACGCGGGCACAGATACGCAGTATTTT
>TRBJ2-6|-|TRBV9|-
CASSHSGTSGANVLTF
TGTGCCAGCAGTCACTCCGGGACTTCTGGGGCCAACGTCCTGACTTTC
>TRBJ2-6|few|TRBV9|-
CASTIDDVAPGANVLTF
TGTGCCAGCACCATAGACGATGTGGCGCCTGGGGCCAACGTCCTGACTTTC
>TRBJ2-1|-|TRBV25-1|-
CASSESKAYNEQFF
TGTGCCAGCAGTGAATCAAAGGCATACAATGAGCAGTTCTTC
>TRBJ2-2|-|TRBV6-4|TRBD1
CASSDSNRGITGELFF
TGTGCCAGCAGTGACTCGAACAGGGGAATAACCGGGGAGCTGTTTTTT
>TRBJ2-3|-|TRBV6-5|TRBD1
CASSPRGPTYTQYF
TGTGCCAGCAGTCCGAGGGGGCCCACATATACGCAGTATTTT
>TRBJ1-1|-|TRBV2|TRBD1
CASRSDIGGGGGNTEAFF
TGTGCCAGCAGGTCCGATATAGGGGGCGGAGGCGGGAACACTGAAGCTTTCTTT
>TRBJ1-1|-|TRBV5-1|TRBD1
CASSLTGGSAEAFF
TGCGCCAGCAGCTTAACAGGGGGTTCGGCTGAAGCTTTCTTT
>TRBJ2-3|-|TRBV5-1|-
CASSLWGATDTQYF
TGCGCCAGCAGCTTGTGGGGCGCCACAGATACGCAGTATTTT
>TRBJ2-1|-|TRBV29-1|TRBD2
CSVPSRGENNEQFF
TGCAGCGTCCCAAGTCGGGGGGAGAACAATGAGCAGTTCTTC
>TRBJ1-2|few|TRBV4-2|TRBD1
CASSQDWTGYNYGYTF
TGTGCCAGCAGCCAAGACTGGACAGGCTATAACTATGGCTACACCTTC
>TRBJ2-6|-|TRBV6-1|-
CASSGGHSGANVLTF
TGTGCCAGCAGTGGGGGACACTCTGGGGCCAACGTCCTGACTTTC
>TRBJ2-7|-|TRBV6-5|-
CASSTGRGTYEQYF
TGTGCCAGCAGTACGGGACGGGGTACCTACGAGCAGTACTTC
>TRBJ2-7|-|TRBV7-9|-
CASSLARLYEQYF
TGTGCCAGCAGCTTAGCCAGGCTCTACGAGCAGTACTTC
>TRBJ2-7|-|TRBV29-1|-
CSVGWARAYEQYF
TGCAGCGTCGGATGGGCAAGGGCTTACGAGCAGTACTTC
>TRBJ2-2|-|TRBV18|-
CASSFLDTGELFF
TGTGCCAGCTCATTTCTCGACACCGGGGAGCTGTTTTTT
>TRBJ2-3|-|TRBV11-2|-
CASSFQGIVMDTQYF
TGTGCCAGCAGCTTCCAGGGAATAGTGATGGATACGCAGTATTTT
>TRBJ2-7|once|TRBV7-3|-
CASSSGTPIRGEQYF
TGTGCCAGCAGCTCCGGGACCCCCATAAGAGGCGAGCAGTACTTC
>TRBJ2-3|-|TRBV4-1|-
CASSEGAVPGASTDTQYF
TGCGCCAGCAGTGAGGGGGCGGTTCCGGGGGCTAGCACAGATACGCAGTATTTT
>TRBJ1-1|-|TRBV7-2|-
CASSYGTGMNTEAFF
TGTGCCAGCAGCTATGGCACGGGGATGAACACTGAAGCTTTCTTT
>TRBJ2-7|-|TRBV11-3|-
CASSLGRPTYEQYF
TGTGCCAGCAGCTTAGGCAGACCGACCTACGAGCAGTACTTC
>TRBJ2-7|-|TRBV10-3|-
CAISVRGAASYEQYF
TGTGCCATCAGTGTTAGGGGGGCAGCTTCCTACGAGCAGTACTTC
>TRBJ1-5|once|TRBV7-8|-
CASSLRRLGDQPQHF
TGTGCCAGCAGCCTTCGCCGTCTAGGCGATCAGCCCCAGCATTTT
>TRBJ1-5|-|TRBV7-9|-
CASSNIQGGGEPQHF
TGTGCCAGCAGCAACATCCAGGGAGGGGGAGAGCCCCAGCATTTT
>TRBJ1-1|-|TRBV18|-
CASSPTGAGGGTEAFF
TGTGCCAGCTCACCAACTGGAGCGGGTGGGGGCACTGAAGCTTTCTTT
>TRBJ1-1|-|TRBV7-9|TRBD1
CASNRGNTEAFF
TGTGCCAGCAACAGGGGGAACACTGAAGCTTTCTTT
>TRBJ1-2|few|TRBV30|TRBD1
CAWSVVRGTGYTF
TGTGCCTGGAGTGTAGTCAGGGGGACCGGCTACACCTTC
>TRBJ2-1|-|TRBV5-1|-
CASSLGGGLNEQFF
TGCGCCAGCAGCTTGGGCGGGGGCCTCAATGAGCAGTTCTTC
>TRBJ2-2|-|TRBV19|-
CASTFNTGELFF
TGTGCCAGCACCTTCAACACCGGGGAGCTGTTTTTT
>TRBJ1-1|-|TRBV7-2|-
CASSSGGPRVTEAFF
TGTGCCAGCAGCTCCGGGGGCCCTAGGGTCACTGAAGCTTTCTTT
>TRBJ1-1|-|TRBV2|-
CASSLPPGIVEAFF
TGTGCCAGCAGTCTCCCCCCAGGGATCGTTGAAGCTTTCTTT
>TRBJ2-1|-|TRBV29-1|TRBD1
CSVDRQGRDEQFF
TGCAGCGTGGACAGACAGGGTCGGGATGAGCAGTTCTTC
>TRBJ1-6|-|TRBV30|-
CAWDVGRTATYNSPLHF
TGTGCCTGGGATGTAGGGCGGACGGCCACCTATAATTCACCCCTCCACTTT
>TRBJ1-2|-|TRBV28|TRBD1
CASSRTRRQGDNYGYTF
TGTGCCAGCAGTAGAACTAGAAGACAGGGGGATAACTATGGCTACACCTTC
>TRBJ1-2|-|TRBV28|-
CASSLRGPNYGYTF
TGTGCCAGCAGTTTGCGAGGTCCTAACTATGGCTACACCTTC
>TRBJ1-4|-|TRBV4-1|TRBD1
CASSQRQGVELFF
TGCGCCAGCAGCCAACGACAGGGGGTTGAACTGTTTTTT
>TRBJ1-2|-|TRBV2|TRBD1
CASSEGEDRAGYGYTF
TGTGCCAGCAGTGAAGGGGAGGACAGGGCTGGATATGGCTACACCTTC
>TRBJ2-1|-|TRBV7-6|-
CASSLGGDEQFF
TGTGCCAGCAGCTTAGGCGGGGACGAGCAGTTCTTC
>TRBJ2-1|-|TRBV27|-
CASSFLGLGYNEQFF
TGTGCCAGCAGTTTTTTGGGTCTAGGCTACAATGAGCAGTTCTTC
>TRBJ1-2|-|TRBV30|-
CAWSLSTLNGCTF
TGTGCCTGGAGTTTGTCAACTCTTAATGGCTGCACCTTC
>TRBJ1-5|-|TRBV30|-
CAWSAPGTANQPQHF
TGTGCCTGGAGTGCACCCGGGACTGCTAATCAGCCCCAGCATTTT
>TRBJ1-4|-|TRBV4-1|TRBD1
CASSHPDRGSAKLFF
TGCGCCAGCAGCCACCCCGACAGGGGAAGTGCAAAACTGTTTTTT
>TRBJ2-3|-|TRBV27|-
CASSLSIFGTDTQYF
TGTGCCAGCAGTTTATCCATTTTCGGCACAGATACGCAGTATTTT
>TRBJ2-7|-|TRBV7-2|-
CASSLAQRFQYF
TGTGCCAGCAGCTTAGCGCAGCGTTTTCAGTACTTC
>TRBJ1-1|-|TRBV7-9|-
CASSPQVGVGTEAFF
TGTGCCAGCAGCCCCCAGGTAGGGGTTGGTACTGAAGCTTTCTTT